Described below is a single T cell receptor (beta chain) sequence and its context. This specimen comes from a study of control samples from healthy donors and cancer patients. Produced via immunoSEQ multiplex PCR; TCRdb's table is partial and in-frame only. This repertoire shows 170,000 or so clones, over 85% found once; its top ten account for roughly 1.6%. The receptor was isolated from a man aged 18 to 29 in good health. The sequenced sample was blood.

The CDR3 is CASSLSAGPNYGYTF. CDR3 bases: TGTGCCAGCAGCTTGTCGGCCGGACCTAACTATGGCTACACCTTC. This chain joins TRBV5-6 and TRBJ1-2, with unresolved D. Germline CDR1 SGHDT, CDR2 YYEEEE. Trimming removed 1 base at V and 0 bases at J, with 10 bases between. The CDR3 covers 15 residues.